This record looks at one TCR beta chain sequence and its context. Antigen: not known. From approximately 0.5 ug of total RNA, TCR beta-specific cDNA was reverse-transcribed using a constant-region primer. A slightly modified ARM-PCR protocol with three nested multiplex PCR rounds produced these TCR beta libraries. Use of TRBV1-TRBV30 forward primers with a C-beta reverse primer characterized the first two PCR rounds, which lasted 10 cycles each. TCRdb re-called the multiplex PCR reads with MiXCR, one entry per CDR3 protein. The table records fewer than 400,000 distinct CDR3 sequences, about three fifths of them present only once. Germline DNA was also extracted, while the blood RNA originated from unsorted whole blood. This entry belongs to a study of tumor-infiltrating lymphocytes in primary liver carcinoma. Across the whole study: Patients diagnosed with primary liver carcinoma received treatment through surgical resection. Stage T1-T3 N0M0 and a size of 4.2 to 10 cm characterized the tumors.

The CDR3 spans 14 residues. V was clipped by 6 bases and J by 6 bases, with 15 bases between them. Germline loops: CDR1 MGHRA, CDR2 YSYEKL. Notes on the study in general: Tumor region pairs showed greater overlap than either tumor-adjacent or tumor-blood pairs did. A significantly higher top-250-clone fraction was found in tumors than in blood (p = 0.039).

The V gene is TRBV4-1, the J gene TRBJ2-1; D possibly corresponds to TRBD1 (6 bases). The receptor was isolated from a woman between 25 and 40 years old with primary liver carcinoma and hepatitis B virus infection. Sequencing was carried out using peripheral blood. The CDR3 loop is CASSPGHGGNEQFF. Written as DNA, the CDR3 is TGCGCCAGCAGTCCGGGACATGGCGGCAATGAGCAGTTCTTC.